These 15 T cell receptor beta chains share one sample of origin, sequenced in a study of tumor-infiltrating lymphocytes in oesophageal squamous cell carcinoma (dated by TCRdb to 2015 to 2016). The library was generated by PCR. Sequencing was carried out with an Illumina HiSeq 2000. TCRdb reprocessed the public reads (quality trimming at Q25 with fastp, clone calling with MiXCR) and kept in-frame beta chains. All rows with the same CDR3 protein become a single entry with the most common DNA and genes. In this sample the table shows about 12,000 distinct CDR3 sequences, less than 55% of which occur a single time. The top ten constitute about 28% of the sample. Sequenced input: esophageal tumor tissue. The source is a female donor with esophageal squamous cell carcinoma.

The chain combines TRBV5-6 with TRBJ2-5; no clear D. The CDR3 covers 14 residues. V was shortened by 3 bases and J by 2 bases, with 11 bases between the two germline ends. The V gene's germline CDR1 is SGHDT and CDR2 YYEEEE. DNA of the CDR3: TGTGCCAGCAGCTCACCACCACATCAAGAGACCCAGTACTTC. Its translation: CASSSPPHQETQYF.

This clonotype has only a few counts. The chain joins TRBV12-3 or TRBV12-4 to TRBJ2-3, with 13 bases aligning to TRBD2. The CDR3 is made up of 16 amino acids. Unmatched junction bases numbered 13, after V lost 6 bases and J lost 10 bases. In nucleotides, the CDR3 is TGTGCCAGCAGAGGTACCGGGACTAGCGGGACAACCCCGCAGTATTTT. Translation gives CASRGTGTSGTTPQYF.

The sample holds one count of this clonotype. This rearrangement joins TRBV6-5 to TRBJ1-1, with D possibly TRBD1 on 6 matching bases. V lost 5 bases to trimming and J lost 6 bases, with 16 bases between them. Germline lookup yields CDR1 MNHEY and CDR2 SVGAGI. This CDR3 is built from 14 residues. In DNA form, the CDR3 reads TGTGCCAGCAGTGTTTCACAGGGTTTAGCTGAAGCTTTCTTT. Translation: CASSVSQGLAEAFF.

This clonotype has at least ten counts. The gene calls are TRBV6-1 and TRBJ1-2, with D maybe TRBD1 (6 bases). Trimming removed 6 bases from V and 2 bases from J, with 16 bases in between. Germline V gene sequence: CDR1 MNHNS, CDR2 SASEGT. There are 15 residues in the CDR3. The CDR3 coding sequence is TGTGCCAGCAGATCACAGGGAGGGCTGAACTATGGCTACACCTTC. Its protein product is CASRSQGGLNYGYTF.

This clonotype is labeled medium-sized. This rearrangement joins TRBV6-1 to TRBJ1-1; a possible D gene is TRBD1 (6 bases). This CDR3 has 14 amino acids. The germline V and J ends were trimmed by 5 bases and 4 bases, with 14 bases remaining between them. Germline values: CDR1 MNHNS, CDR2 SASEGT. For the CDR3, the DNA is TGTGCCAGCAGTTCTAAAACAGGGTTCACTGAAGCTTTCTTT. It specifies CASSSKTGFTEAFF.

This chain uses TRBV12-3 or TRBV12-4 with TRBJ2-1; D ambiguous. CDR3 size: 14 residues. Trimming pared 4 bases from V and 0 bases from J, leaving 7 bases between. The CDR3 protein is CASSYVSSYNEQFF. CDR3 DNA sequence: TGTGCCAGCAGTTACGTCAGCTCCTACAATGAGCAGTTCTTC.

Only one count was recorded for this clonotype. Here the CDR3 omits its conserved ending phenylalanine or tryptophan, so a read error is the likely source. Because the CDR3's place on the DNA is in doubt, the DNA is left out and the CDR3 is given as listed by TCRdb. The gene calls are TRBV7-6 and TRBJ2-6; the DNA was not compared with TRBD2, the D call given in the table. The CDR3 length is 15 residues, termini included. Germline CDR1 is SGHVS and CDR2 is FNYEAQ. CDR3 region: CASSLVSWETQYFGP.

A remark on this clonotype: The conserved phenylalanine or tryptophan normally closing the CDR3 is absent here, so this likely arose from a read error. It is unclear where the CDR3 begins or ends on the DNA, so no DNA is shown, and the CDR3 is as TCRdb lists it. J is TRBJ2-5 and V is TRBV10-1; the table calls TRBD2, which could not be checked here. CDR1 and CDR2 (germline): WNHNN, SYGVQD (reference sequence). The CDR3 has 11 residues if both end residues are counted. CDR3 sequence reads: CANKGLAGPLI.

This sequence joins TRBV27 and TRBJ2-5; D not resolved. TRBJ2-7 matches the DNA end more closely, so the J call is doubtful. This CDR3 region has 16 residues. Germline V lookup: CDR1 MNHEY, CDR2 SMNVEV (reference sequence). CDR3 loop: CASSLSGSQGSYEQYF. CDR3 nucleotide sequence: TGTGCCAGCAGTTTATCAGGCTCCCAAGGCTCCTACGAGCAGTACTTC.

This clonotype has a count of ten or more. The chain has TRBV19 and TRBJ1-1; D gene ambiguous. The CDR3 extends over 14 amino acids. Looked up from germline, CDR1 is LNHDA and CDR2 is SQIVND (reference sequence). V was pared by 4 bases and J by 1 base, with 10 bases between. Here the CDR3 DNA reads TGTGCCAGTAGTAATCCGAGAACGAACACTGAAGCTTTCTTT. Its protein is CASSNPRTNTEAFF.

Notes on this clonotype: The CDR3 does not end in the conserved phenylalanine or tryptophan, so this is likely a read error. The DNA is left out, because the CDR3 cannot be placed on it with certainty; the CDR3 is given as TCRdb lists it. The gene calls are TRBV11-2 and TRBJ1-2. The CDR3 region is 8 residues in length, termini included. Germline V gene data show CDR1 as SGHAT and CDR2 as FQNNGV. The CDR3 spells CASSFIPG.

This clonotype is deemed medium-sized. In DNA, the CDR3 is TGTGCCAGCTCAACGGGACTAGCGGGAGGTGCCGAGCAGTACTTC. Protein product: CASSTGLAGGAEQYF. J is TRBJ2-7 and V is TRBV18; 15 bases map to TRBD2. The germline gives CDR1 KGHSH, CDR2 LQKENI. After removal of 5 bases from V and 6 bases from J, the junction contained 5 bases not matched to a gene. CDR3 length: 15 residues.

In this sample, this clonotype turned up many times. The chain is built from TRBV12-3 or TRBV12-4 and TRBJ1-2; no clear D gene. Trimming took 7 bases from V and 0 from J, leaving 6 bases between them. The CDR3 has 12 residues. The CDR3 bases are TGTGCCAGCACCCAAACTAACTATGGCTACACCTTC. It encodes CASTQTNYGYTF.

V usage is TRBV24-1 and J usage is TRBJ2-5; TRBD2 aligns across 7 bases. The J call could be wrong; TRBJ2-1 is a better fit for the DNA end. Germline V lookup: CDR1 KGHDR, CDR2 SFDVKD. This CDR3 contains 17 residues. CDR3 amino acids: CATSSAGTTVSYNEQFF. In DNA, the CDR3 is TGTGCCACCAGTAGCGCCGGGACTACGGTTTCCTACAATGAGCAGTTCTTC.

Only a few counts were recorded for this clonotype. The chain carries TRBV5-5 and TRBJ2-3; TRBD2 aligns across 16 bases. The CDR3 sequence is 17 residues long. CDR1 SGHKS and CDR2 YYEKEE come from the germline V gene (reference sequence). With 5 bases clipped from V and 3 bases from J, the junction kept 6 bases outside the gene matches. CDR3 DNA sequence: TGTGCCAGCAGTTCCGGGACTAGCGGGAGGGGGACAGATACGCAGTATTTT. It yields the protein CASSSGTSGRGTDTQYF.